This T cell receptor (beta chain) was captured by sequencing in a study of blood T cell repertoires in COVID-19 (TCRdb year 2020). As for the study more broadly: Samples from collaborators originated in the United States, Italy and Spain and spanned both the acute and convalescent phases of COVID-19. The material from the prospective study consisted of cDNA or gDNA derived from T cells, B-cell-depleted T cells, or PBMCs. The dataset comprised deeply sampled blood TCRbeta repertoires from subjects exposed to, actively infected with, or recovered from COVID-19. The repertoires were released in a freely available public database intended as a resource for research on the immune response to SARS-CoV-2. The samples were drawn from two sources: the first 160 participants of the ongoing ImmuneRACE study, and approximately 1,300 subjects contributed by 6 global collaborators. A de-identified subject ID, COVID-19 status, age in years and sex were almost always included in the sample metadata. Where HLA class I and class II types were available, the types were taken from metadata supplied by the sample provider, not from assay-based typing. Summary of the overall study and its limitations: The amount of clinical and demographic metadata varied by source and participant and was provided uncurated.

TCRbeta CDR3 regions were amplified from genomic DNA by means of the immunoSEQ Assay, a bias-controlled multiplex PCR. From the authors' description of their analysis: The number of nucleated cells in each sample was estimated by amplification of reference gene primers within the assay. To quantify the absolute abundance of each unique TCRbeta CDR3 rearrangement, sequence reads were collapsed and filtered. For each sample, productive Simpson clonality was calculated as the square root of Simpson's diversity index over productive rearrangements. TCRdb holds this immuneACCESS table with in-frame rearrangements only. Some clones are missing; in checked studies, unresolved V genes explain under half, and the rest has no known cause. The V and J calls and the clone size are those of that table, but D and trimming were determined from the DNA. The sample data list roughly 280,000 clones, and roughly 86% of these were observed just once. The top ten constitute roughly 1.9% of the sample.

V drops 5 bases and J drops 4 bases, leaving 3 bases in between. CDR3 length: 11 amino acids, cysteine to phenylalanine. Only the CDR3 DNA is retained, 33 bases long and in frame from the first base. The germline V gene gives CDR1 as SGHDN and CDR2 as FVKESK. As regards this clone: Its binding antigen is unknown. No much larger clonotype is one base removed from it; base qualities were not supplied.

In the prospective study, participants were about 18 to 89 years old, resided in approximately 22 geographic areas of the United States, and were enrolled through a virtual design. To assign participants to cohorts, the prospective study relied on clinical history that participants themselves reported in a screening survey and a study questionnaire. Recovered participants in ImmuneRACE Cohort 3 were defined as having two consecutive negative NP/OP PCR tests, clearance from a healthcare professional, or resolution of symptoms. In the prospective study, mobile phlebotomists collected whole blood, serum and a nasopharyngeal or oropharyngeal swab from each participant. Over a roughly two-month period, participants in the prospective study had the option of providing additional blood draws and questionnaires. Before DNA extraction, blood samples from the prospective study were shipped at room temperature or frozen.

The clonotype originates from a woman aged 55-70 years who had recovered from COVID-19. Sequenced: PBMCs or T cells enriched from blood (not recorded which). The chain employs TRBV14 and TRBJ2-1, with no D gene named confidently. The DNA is TGTGCCAGCAGCTCTTACAATGAGCAGTTCTTC. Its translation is CASSSYNEQFF. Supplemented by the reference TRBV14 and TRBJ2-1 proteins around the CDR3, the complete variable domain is EAGVTQFPSHSVIEKGQTVTLRCDPISGHDNLYWYRRVMGKEIKFLLHFVKESKQDESGMPNNRFLAERTGGTYSTLKVQPAELEDSGVYFCASSSYNEQFFGPGTRLTVL.